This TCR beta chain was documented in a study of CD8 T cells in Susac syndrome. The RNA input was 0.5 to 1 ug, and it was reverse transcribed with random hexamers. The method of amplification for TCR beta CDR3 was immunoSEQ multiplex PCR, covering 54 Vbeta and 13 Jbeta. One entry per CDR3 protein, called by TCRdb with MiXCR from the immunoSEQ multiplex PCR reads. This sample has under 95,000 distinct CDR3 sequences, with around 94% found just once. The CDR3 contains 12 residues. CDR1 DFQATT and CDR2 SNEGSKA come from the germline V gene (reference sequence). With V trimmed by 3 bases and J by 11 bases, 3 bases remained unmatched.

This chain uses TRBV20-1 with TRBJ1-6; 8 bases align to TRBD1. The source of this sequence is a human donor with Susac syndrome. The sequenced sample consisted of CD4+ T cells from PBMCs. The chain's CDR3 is CSARGGQAPLHF. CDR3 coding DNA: TGCAGTGCTAGGGGGGGACAGGCACCCCTCCACTTT.